The next 6 T cell receptor beta chains were all read from a single sample in a study of cytomegalovirus exposure and HLA in healthy donors. Primers included in the PCR were 60 Vbeta and 13 Jbeta primers. Sequenced by immunoSEQ multiplex PCR; TCRdb stores in-frame clones only, minus some. The sample consists of about 210,000 clones, 81% of them appearing once. Sequencing was carried out using PBMCs. These receptors came from a man in his forties in good health and CMV-seropositive.

The chain carries TRBV5-1 and TRBJ2-1; 15 bases are shared with TRBD2. The CDR3 runs 19 residues. The V and J ends lost 4 bases and 3 bases, in that order; junction bases with no gene match: 11. The germline V gene encodes CDR1 SGHRS and CDR2 YFSETQ. This CDR3 is CASSPWTSGRDGDYNEQFF. In DNA form, the CDR3 reads TGCGCCAGCAGCCCGTGGACTAGCGGGAGGGACGGGGACTACAATGAGCAGTTCTTC.

The chain employs TRBV4-3 and TRBJ1-6, with TRBD1 identical over 9 bases. V gave up 4 bases and J gave up 5 bases; unmatched junction bases: 6. Germline CDR1 reads LGHNA; CDR2 reads YSLEER. CDR3 size: 16 residues. CDR3 bases: TGCGCCAGCAGCCTAGGTACAGGGGGCGATAATTCACCCCTCCACTTT. Its protein product is CASSLGTGGDNSPLHF.

The rearrangement uses TRBV27 and TRBJ2-5; weak D call: TRBD2 (6 bases). Germline CDR1 is MNHEY and CDR2 is SMNVEV (reference sequence). Deletions cut 0 bases from V and 3 bases from J, with 14 bases between. The CDR3 totals 16 residues. The CDR3 reads CASSLSLGPGEETQYF. The CDR3 region has the DNA TGTGCCAGCAGTTTATCCCTCGGGCCGGGGGAAGAGACCCAGTACTTC.

The V call is TRBV19, the J call TRBJ2-6; 8 bases match TRBD1. V was clipped by 5 bases and J by 2 bases; unmatched bases: 5. This CDR3 region has 16 residues. CDR1 LNHDA and CDR2 SQIVND come from the germline V gene (reference sequence). This CDR3 reads CASSSQGAAGANVLTF. The CDR3 coding sequence is TGTGCCAGTAGTTCGCAGGGGGCTGCTGGGGCCAACGTCCTGACTTTC.

The chain combines TRBV6-5 with TRBJ2-7; 8 nucleotides align to TRBD2. Germline V gives CDR1 MNHEY, CDR2 SVGAGI. The CDR3 is 14 amino acids. Germline trimming cut 6 bases from V and 4 bases from J; bases unmatched to any gene: 8. In DNA form, the CDR3 reads TGTGCCAGCAGACCATCTAGCGGGTGGTACGAGCAGTACTTC. Translation: CASRPSSGWYEQYF.

The chain uses TRBV7-2 and TRBJ2-3; 7 bases fit TRBD2. In germline, CDR1 is SGHTA, CDR2 FQGNSA. J gave up 4 bases and V 7 bases, and 14 bases lay outside the gene matches. The CDR3 is 16 amino acids. CDR3 coding DNA: TGTGCCAGCACCCTGGCCGGCGCGGGAGCCCCAGATACGCAGTATTTT. It codes for CASTLAGAGAPDTQYF.